Presented here are 25 T cell receptor beta chains from one specimen sequenced in a study of cytomegalovirus exposure and HLA in healthy donors. The primer mix had 60 Vbeta and 13 Jbeta primers. Profiling relied on immunoSEQ multiplex PCR, and the TCRdb table lists in-frame clones only, not all of them. The data contain 100,000 to 150,000 clones, roughly 85% of them singletons. The source material was PBMCs. The receptors originated from a woman between 40 and 55 years old in good health and CMV-seropositive.

The V and J genes are TRBV27 and TRBJ1-2; D may be TRBD1 (6 bases). The CDR3 has 14 amino acids. Germline-derived CDR1 and CDR2 are MNHEY and SMNVEV (reference sequence). V shed 3 bases and J shed 2 bases, with 10 bases lying between them. The CDR3: CASSFRTANYGYTF. Here the CDR3 DNA reads TGTGCCAGCAGTTTCCGGACAGCCAACTATGGCTACACCTTC.

V usage is TRBV29-1 and J usage is TRBJ2-1; 9 nucleotides align to TRBD2. Germline values: CDR1 SQVTM, CDR2 ANQGSEA. The CDR3 covers 16 residues. Losses at the gene ends were 0 bases for V and 4 bases for J; bases not matched to a gene: 7. The CDR3 spells CSVEDRRLAGYNEQFF. The CDR3 nucleotides are TGCAGCGTTGAAGATCGAAGGCTAGCGGGGTACAATGAGCAGTTCTTC.

This clone was counted a single time. This chain links TRBV5-4 with TRBJ2-3, with TRBD1 matching over 9 bases. Germline lookup yields CDR1 SGHNT and CDR2 YYREEE (reference sequence). The CDR3 is made up of 18 amino acids. The trim removed 1 base at V and 2 bases at J, leaving 11 bases unmatched. The CDR3 bases are TGTGCCAGCAGCTTGTCCTTTCGACAGGGGGATGTCACAGATACGCAGTATTTT. Translated, it gives CASSLSFRQGDVTDTQYF.

This sequence joins TRBV5-1 and TRBJ2-7; the match to TRBD2 covers 7 bases. Per germline, CDR1 SGHRS and CDR2 YFSETQ. Trimming at V came to 2 bases and at J to 5 bases, leaving 7 bases not matched to a gene. There are 14 residues in the CDR3. The CDR3 loop is CASSFGGSNNEQYF. CDR3 in DNA: TGCGCCAGCAGCTTCGGCGGGAGTAACAACGAGCAGTACTTC.

The gene calls are TRBV15 and TRBJ2-7; weak D call: TRBD2 (6 bases). V lost 8 bases and J 7 bases, leaving 21 bases between the germline ends. The CDR3 sequence is 14 residues long. Per germline, CDR1 LNHNV and CDR2 YYDKDF (reference sequence). CDR3 in amino acids: CATRSPMVAGEQYF. CDR3 sequence (DNA): TGTGCCACCCGTTCTCCCATGGTGGCGGGGGAGCAGTACTTC. The whole variable domain, filled in from reference TRBV15 and TRBJ2-7, reads DAMVIQNPRYQVTQFGKPVTLSCSQTLNHNVMYWYQQKSSQAPKLLFHYYDKDFNNEADTPDNFQSRRPNTSFCFLDIRSPGLGDTAMYLCATRSPMVAGEQYFGPGTRLTVT.

This clone appeared a single time. This chain joins TRBV10-2 and TRBJ1-2; TRBD1 matches 8 bases. Germline V CDR1 and CDR2: WSHSY, SAAADI. This CDR3 is 15 amino acids long. Trimming removed 5 bases from V and 4 bases from J; junction bases left unmatched: 9. The CDR3 sequence is CASSKDIDRGYGYTF. The CDR3 DNA follows: TGCGCCAGCAGTAAGGACATCGACAGGGGCTATGGCTACACCTTC.

This chain connects TRBV11-2 to TRBJ2-1; D ambiguous. Between the trimmed V and J ends, which lost 5 bases and 8 bases, there was a span of 10 bases. The germline gives CDR1 SGHAT, CDR2 FQNNGV. The CDR3 sequence is 12 residues long. The CDR3 sequence is CASSPPRDEQFF. Written as DNA, the CDR3 is TGTGCCAGCAGCCCCCCTCGTGATGAGCAGTTCTTC.

V gene TRBV28 combines with J gene TRBJ2-5, with a possible D match to TRBD1 (6 bases). CDR3 length: 14 amino acids. The germline V and J ends were trimmed by 3 bases and 5 bases, with 13 bases remaining between them. Germline V gene data show CDR1 as MDHEN and CDR2 as SYDVKM. CDR3 protein: CASSLGGRGETQYF. In nucleotides, the CDR3 is TGTGCCAGCAGTTTGGGTGGCAGGGGTGAGACCCAGTACTTC.

This chain links TRBV10-3 with TRBJ1-1; TRBD1 matches at 7 bases. V trimming: 7 bases; J trimming: 2 bases; junction bases outside the gene matches: 4. The CDR3 spans 13 residues. Germline V gene sequence: CDR1 ENHRY, CDR2 SYGVKD. The CDR3 reads CAITGQVNTEAFF. The CDR3, as DNA: TGTGCCATCACTGGACAGGTAAACACTGAAGCTTTCTTT.

In this sample, this clone turned up a few times. The chain employs TRBV29-1 and TRBJ2-7; 12 bases fit TRBD1. The CDR3 is 19 amino acids. The trim removed 2 bases at V and 1 base at J, leaving 15 bases unmatched. In germline, CDR1 is SQVTM, CDR2 ANQGSEA. This CDR3 reads CSVESSGEGTGGWSYEQYF. DNA for the CDR3: TGCAGCGTTGAAAGTTCGGGGGAGGGGACAGGGGGCTGGTCCTACGAGCAGTACTTC.

Concerning this clone itself: Sequence at one end of the junction differs from germline and may be a read error. The J gene is TRBJ2-7, the V gene TRBV11-2; the D gene is possibly TRBD1 (5 bases). CDR3 length: 14 amino acids. CDR1 SGHAT and CDR2 FQNNGV come from the germline V gene. The CDR3 DNA sequence: TGTGCCACCACCCTGCGGCAGGGCTCCAACGAGCAGTACTTC. It encodes CATTLRQGSNEQYF.

This clone was detected only a few times. J is TRBJ2-2 and V is TRBV27; weak D call: TRBD2 (5 bases). The germline V and J ends were trimmed by 7 bases and 2 bases, with 11 bases remaining between them. The CDR3 runs to 14 residues. Germline V gene data show CDR1 as MNHEY and CDR2 as SMNVEV (reference sequence). The CDR3 is CASTPGVNTGELFF. Written as DNA, the CDR3 is TGTGCCAGCACCCCCGGGGTTAACACCGGGGAGCTGTTTTTT.

CDR3 sequence: CASSYSGGFPYEQYF. CDR3 bases: TGTGCCAGCAGTTACTCCGGGGGGTTCCCCTACGAGCAGTACTTC. This sequence joins TRBV6-5 and TRBJ2-7, with 7 bases fitting TRBD2. V lost 0 bases to trimming and J lost 2 bases; unmatched junction nucleotides: 4. The CDR3 spans 15 residues. Germline V gives CDR1 MNHEY, CDR2 SVGAGI.

This clone was picked up a small number of times. J is TRBJ2-7 and V is TRBV19, with 13 bases lining up with TRBD2. The length of the CDR3 is 15 residues. Unmatched junction bases numbered 6, after V lost 5 bases and J lost 5 bases. From germline, CDR1 is LNHDA and CDR2 SQIVND (reference sequence). CDR3 in amino acids: CASSDGLAGVDEQYF. DNA for the CDR3: TGTGCCAGTAGTGACGGACTAGCGGGAGTTGACGAGCAGTACTTC.

The rearrangement uses TRBV10-1 and TRBJ2-1; 13 bases line up with TRBD2. Trimming at V came to 4 bases and at J to 10 bases, leaving 7 bases not matched to a gene. This CDR3 contains 15 residues. CDR1 and CDR2 from the germline V gene are WNHNN and SYGVQD (reference sequence). The CDR3 region has the DNA TGCGCCAGCAGTGCGGGGACTAGCGGGACCGAGGAGCAGTTCTTC. Translated, it gives CASSAGTSGTEEQFF.

V and J are TRBV4-2 and TRBJ2-3, with 11 bases that match TRBD1. This CDR3 spans 20 amino acids. The V gene end was trimmed by 2 bases and the J gene end by 5 bases; junction bases not matched to a gene: 18. Germline V CDR1 and CDR2: LGHNA, YNFKEQ. Here the CDR3 DNA reads TGTGCCAGCAGCCAATCGGTTGCAGCCGGACAGGGGGCTTTAGGAGATACGCAGTATTTT. Residues: CASSQSVAAGQGALGDTQYF.

The chain recombines TRBV7-8 with TRBJ2-7; 9 bases agree with TRBD2. From germline, CDR1 is SGHVS and CDR2 FQNEAQ. With V trimmed by 0 bases and J by 6 bases, 3 bases remained unmatched. CDR3 length equals 14 residues. CDR3 amino acids: CASSLASGSSEQYF. The CDR3 DNA reads TGTGCCAGCAGCTTAGCTAGCGGGAGTAGCGAGCAGTACTTC.

This chain joins TRBV15 and TRBJ2-7; tentative D call: TRBD2 (5 bases). The germline gives CDR1 LNHNV, CDR2 YYDKDF (reference sequence). Trimming pared 6 bases from V and 0 bases from J, leaving 15 bases between. This CDR3 has 15 amino acids. CDR3: CATRPDFLGSYEQYF. The CDR3 bases are TGTGCCACCAGGCCGGACTTCCTGGGCTCCTACGAGCAGTACTTC.

V usage is TRBV6-5 and J usage is TRBJ2-1; 10 bases line up with TRBD2. The CDR3 length is 14 residues. V trimming: 7 bases; J trimming: 9 bases; junction bases outside the gene matches: 9. Germline loops: CDR1 MNHEY, CDR2 SVGAGI. The CDR3 nucleotides read TGTGCCAGCATTGAGGCTAGCGGGAGTGGTGAGCAGTTCTTC. This sequence encodes CASIEASGSGEQFF.

The V gene is TRBV7-9, the J gene TRBJ2-1; D is possibly TRBD1 (5 bases). The CDR3 length is 16 residues. CDR1 is SEHNR and CDR2 is FQNEAQ in the germline V gene (reference sequence). Trimming pared 5 bases from V and 0 bases from J, leaving 14 bases between. The CDR3 DNA reads as TGTGCCAGCAGCGGCACTGCAGGGCGCTCCTACAATGAGCAGTTCTTC. This translates into CASSGTAGRSYNEQFF. Filled out from reference TRBV7-9 and TRBJ2-1, the complete variable domain reads DTGVSQNPRHKITKRGQNVTFRCDPISEHNRLYWYRQTLGQGPEFLTYFQNEAQLEKSRLLSDRFSAERPKGSFSTLEIQRTEQGDSAMYLCASSGTAGRSYNEQFFGPGTRLTVL.

V usage is TRBV18 and J usage is TRBJ2-1; TRBD2 is a possible D gene (6 bases). The germline gives CDR1 KGHSH, CDR2 LQKENI. Trimming took 3 bases from V and 4 from J, leaving 13 bases between them. The CDR3 is 15 amino acids. As DNA, the CDR3 is TGTGCCAGCTCACCTAGGGACTCCCTTTACAATGAGCAGTTCTTC. This encodes CASSPRDSLYNEQFF.

V gene TRBV7-2 combines with J gene TRBJ2-4, with 10 bases matching TRBD1. The CDR3 runs 15 residues. Germline V CDR1 and CDR2: SGHTA, FQGNSA. The J segment lost 0 bases and the V segment lost 5 bases, leaving 1 base of the junction unmatched. In DNA, the CDR3 is TGTGCCAGCAGCCGGGACAGGGGAGCCAAAAACATTCAGTACTTC. It codes for CASSRDRGAKNIQYF.

The J gene is TRBJ2-7, the V gene TRBV7-2; the match to TRBD2 covers 9 bases. Germline V lookup: CDR1 SGHTA, CDR2 FQGNSA. The CDR3 runs to 17 residues. Losses at the gene ends were 4 bases for V and 7 bases for J; bases not matched to a gene: 17. CDR3 loop: CASSSTLWREGRAEQYF. CDR3 sequence (DNA): TGTGCCAGCAGCTCGACCCTCTGGCGGGAGGGCCGGGCAGAGCAGTACTTC.

V and J are TRBV7-2 and TRBJ1-2, with D uncertain. CDR1 is SGHTA, CDR2 FQGNSA, per germline. Trimming pared 5 bases from V and 4 bases from J, leaving 14 bases between. The CDR3 is 14 amino acids. The CDR3 sequence: CASSPGNLGYGYTF. The CDR3 region has the DNA TGTGCCAGCAGCCCGGGAAATCTAGGCTATGGCTACACCTTC. Complete variable domain (other parts from reference TRBV7-2 and TRBJ1-2): GAGVSQSPSNKVTEKGKDVELRCDPISGHTALYWYRQSLGQGLEFLIYFQGNSAPDKSGLPSDRFSAERTGGSVSTLTIQRTQQEDSAVYLCASSPGNLGYGYTFGSGTRLTVV.

The chain uses TRBV5-8 and TRBJ2-1; 9 nucleotides agree with TRBD1. Germline loops: CDR1 SGHTS, CDR2 YDEGEE. The CDR3 has 15 amino acids. The trim removed 2 bases at V and 7 bases at J, leaving 7 bases unmatched. CDR3 in amino acids: CASSFGQGPKNEQFF. The CDR3 nucleotides read TGTGCCAGCAGCTTTGGACAGGGGCCGAAAAATGAGCAGTTCTTC.